A single sample gave rise to the 14 T cell receptor beta chains below, sequenced in a study of Ad26.COV2.S vaccination and SARS-CoV-2 variants. Noted treatment: 15 to 20 received Ad26.COV2.S at low or high dose, single or two shots; about 5 received placebo; per-sample allocation not given. Samples were taken on day 63 after the first vaccine or placebo injection. Using immunoSEQ multiplex PCR, the repertoire was profiled, and TCRdb retains in-frame clones only, with some absent. The repertoire holds about 320,000 clones, 70% to 90% seen once, with 1.5% to 2.5% in the top ten. Material: peripheral blood, obtained in a trial of Ad26.COV2.S vaccine versus placebo. The receptor set was obtained from a person between 18 and 60 years old who received the Ad26.COV2.S COVID-19 vaccine or a placebo.

The rearrangement joins TRBV18 to TRBJ2-5, with 8 positions matching TRBD1. CDR1 is KGHSH, CDR2 LQKENI, per germline. The CDR3 totals 16 residues. J lost 9 bases, V lost 1 base, and 13 bases had no gene match. The CDR3 DNA follows: TGTGCCAGCTCACCACAATCGACGGGACAGGTGGGGGCCCAGTACTTC. Translating gives CASSPQSTGQVGAQYF. The full variable domain, in which reference TRBV18 and TRBJ2-5 provide the parts outside the CDR3, is NAGVMQNPRHLVRRRGQEARLRCSPMKGHSHVYWYRQLPEEGLKFMVYLQKENIIDESGMPKERFSAEFPKEGPSILRIQQVVRGDSAAYFCASSPQSTGQVGAQYFGPGTRLLVL.

This clone is a singleton in its sample. The V gene is TRBV7-9, the J gene TRBJ2-3; D is undetermined. Trimming took 5 bases from V and 2 from J, leaving 17 bases between them. CDR1 and CDR2 (germline): SEHNR, FQNEAQ (reference sequence). The length of the CDR3 is 16 residues. CDR3 amino acids: CASSPMFDIYTDTQYF. In DNA form, the CDR3 reads TGTGCCAGCAGCCCTATGTTTGACATATACACAGATACGCAGTATTTT. Full variable domain (missing parts from reference TRBV7-9 and TRBJ2-3): DTGVSQNPRHKITKRGQNVTFRCDPISEHNRLYWYRQTLGQGPEFLTYFQNEAQLEKSRLLSDRFSAERPKGSFSTLEIQRTEQGDSAMYLCASSPMFDIYTDTQYFGPGTRLTVL.

Only a few counts were recorded for this clone. The genes are TRBV5-1 and TRBJ2-3, with 7 bases fitting TRBD2. Trimming cost V 0 bases and J 6 bases; bases outside gene matches: 4. The CDR3 length is 14 residues. Germline V gene data show CDR1 as SGHRS and CDR2 as YFSETQ. CDR3 coding DNA: TGCGCCAGCAGCTTGGATCAGGGAGGGGATACGCAGTATTTT. Its protein is CASSLDQGGDTQYF.

J is TRBJ1-2 and V is TRBV6-2 or TRBV6-3, with D unclear. There are 13 residues in the CDR3. CDR1 is MNHEY, CDR2 SVGEGT, per germline. Trimming cost V 2 bases and J 3 bases, with 7 bases left between them. CDR3 protein: CASSYGRHYGYTF. The CDR3 DNA reads TGTGCCAGCAGTTACGGCAGACACTATGGCTACACCTTC.

The chain couples TRBV7-2 to TRBJ2-7, with 8 bases lining up with TRBD1. V was clipped by 2 bases and J by 3 bases; unmatched bases: 6. This CDR3 comprises 15 residues. Per germline, CDR1 SGHTA and CDR2 FQGNSA. This CDR3 is CASSLRQGALYEQYF. The CDR3, as DNA: TGTGCCAGCAGCTTAAGGCAGGGGGCCCTCTACGAGCAGTACTTC.

This chain links TRBV27 with TRBJ1-1; no reliable D call. V lost 5 bases and J 4 bases, leaving 8 bases between the germline ends. Germline values: CDR1 MNHEY, CDR2 SMNVEV (reference sequence). The CDR3 covers 12 residues. CDR3: CASSRVGTEAFF. CDR3 nucleotides: TGTGCCAGCAGTCGAGTGGGCACTGAAGCTTTCTTT.

The chain employs TRBV6-1 and TRBJ1-5; D remains unclear. The CDR3 length is 15 residues. Germline loops: CDR1 MNHNS, CDR2 SASEGT. V lost 3 bases to trimming and J lost 4 bases, with 13 bases between them. The CDR3 sequence: CASSDPDMGNQPQHF. The CDR3 nucleotides read TGTGCCAGCAGTGACCCCGATATGGGGAATCAGCCCCAGCATTTT.

The chain links TRBV7-2 to TRBJ2-3; D unresolved. Trimming shortened V by 5 bases and J by 0 bases, and 12 bases separated the two germline ends. The germline V gene has CDR1 SGHTA and CDR2 FQGNSA. CDR3 length equals 15 residues. CDR3 coding DNA: TGTGCCAGCAGCCCCGGACCCGAAAGCACAGATACGCAGTATTTT. As protein: CASSPGPESTDTQYF.

The chain recombines TRBV5-6 with TRBJ2-2; D gene ambiguous. The CDR3 is made up of 13 amino acids. Trimming shortened V by 1 base and J by 4 bases, and 5 bases separated the two germline ends. Germline assignment: CDR1 SGHDT and CDR2 YYEEEE. CDR3 protein: CASSLLGTGELFF. In nucleotides, the CDR3 is TGTGCCAGCAGCTTGCTGGGCACCGGGGAGCTGTTTTTT.

The rearrangement uses TRBV11-3 and TRBJ2-1; possibly TRBD1 for D (5 bases). The CDR3 length is 15 residues. Germline-derived CDR1 and CDR2 are SGHNT and YENEEA. V dropped 0 bases and J dropped 5 bases, with 11 bases sitting between them. The CDR3 loop reads CASSLEGGRDNEQFF. Written as DNA, the CDR3 is TGTGCCAGCAGCTTAGAAGGCGGCAGGGACAATGAGCAGTTCTTC.

CDR3 sequence reads: CASSIISGGPGDTQYF. The CDR3 coding sequence is TGTGCCAGTAGTATAATCAGCGGGGGGCCGGGAGATACGCAGTATTTT. This chain connects TRBV19 to TRBJ2-3; 9 positions match TRBD2. The CDR3 spans 16 residues. V gave up 2 bases and J gave up 5 bases; unmatched junction bases: 8. Germline CDR1 reads LNHDA; CDR2 reads SQIVND (reference sequence). Together with reference TRBV19 and TRBJ2-3, the CDR3 gives the full variable domain: DGGITQSPKYLFRKEGQNVTLSCEQNLNHDAMYWYRQDPGQGLRLIYYSQIVNDFQKGDIAEGYSVSREKKESFPLTVTSAQKNPTAFYLCASSIISGGPGDTQYFGPGTRLTVL.

In this sample, this clone turned up once. J is TRBJ1-2 and V is TRBV18, with no clear D. Germline V gives CDR1 KGHSH, CDR2 LQKENI. The V and J ends lost 3 bases and 8 bases respectively, with 13 bases between them. The CDR3 has 13 residues. Here the CDR3 DNA reads TGTGCCAGCTCACCCATAGAGGGTGGCGGCTACACCTTC. Amino acid sequence: CASSPIEGGGYTF.

The J gene is TRBJ2-3, the V gene TRBV6-5; the D gene is possibly TRBD1 (7 bases). CDR3 size: 15 residues. Germline V gene lookup returns CDR1 MNHEY and CDR2 SVGAGI. The germline V and J ends were trimmed by 5 bases and 3 bases, with 15 bases remaining between them. The CDR3 nucleotides read TGTGCCAGCAGTCCCCAGGGGGGTGGGACAGATACGCAGTATTTT. Translated, it gives CASSPQGGGTDTQYF.

The chain is built from TRBV14 and TRBJ2-1; tentative D call: TRBD1 (5 bases). This CDR3 has 16 amino acids. Deletions cut 4 bases from V and 0 bases from J, with 13 bases between. Germline V CDR1 and CDR2: SGHDN, FVKESK. CDR3 nucleotides: TGTGCCAGCAGCCGAGCAGGGTCCTACTCCTACAATGAGCAGTTCTTC. It translates to CASSRAGSYSYNEQFF.